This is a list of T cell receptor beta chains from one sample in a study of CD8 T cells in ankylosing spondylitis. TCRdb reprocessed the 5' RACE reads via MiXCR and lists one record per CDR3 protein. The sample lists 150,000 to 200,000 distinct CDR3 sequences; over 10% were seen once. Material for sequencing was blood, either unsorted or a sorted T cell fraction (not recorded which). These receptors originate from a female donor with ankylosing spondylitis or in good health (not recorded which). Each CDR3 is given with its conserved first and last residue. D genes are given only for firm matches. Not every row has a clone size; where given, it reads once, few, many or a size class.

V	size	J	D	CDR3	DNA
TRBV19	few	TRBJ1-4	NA	CASSADRRREKLFF	TGTGCCAGTAGTGCAGACAGGCGGCGAGAAAAACTGTTTTTT
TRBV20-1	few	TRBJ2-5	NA	CSAPRQTKETQYF	TGCAGTGCCCCCCGGCAGACCAAAGAGACCCAGTACTTC
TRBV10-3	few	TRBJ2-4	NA	CAISDGLDRLAKNIQYF	TGTGCCATCAGTGACGGGCTGGACAGACTAGCCAAAAACATTCAGTACTTC
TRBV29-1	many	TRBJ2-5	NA	CSVEAGLQETQYF	TGCAGCGTTGAAGCGGGCCTCCAAGAGACCCAGTACTTC
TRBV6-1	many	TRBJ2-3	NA	CASSERRKTSTDTQYF	TGTGCCAGCAGTGAACGGAGGAAAACTAGCACAGATACGCAGTATTTT
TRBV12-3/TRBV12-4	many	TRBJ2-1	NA	CASSLHRLADEQFF	TGTGCCAGCAGTTTGCACAGGTTAGCCGATGAGCAGTTCTTC
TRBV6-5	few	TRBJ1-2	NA	CASSSTRGRAGHYGYTF	TGTGCCAGCAGTTCTACGAGAGGGAGGGCCGGGCACTATGGCTACACCTTC
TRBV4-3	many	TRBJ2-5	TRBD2	CASSQGNGGQETQYF	TGCGCCAGCAGCCAAGGGAACGGGGGGCAAGAGACCCAGTACTTC
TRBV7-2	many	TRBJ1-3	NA	CASSLEGFRQVPGNTIYF	TGTGCCAGCAGCTTAGAAGGTTTTAGACAGGTCCCCGGAAACACCATATATTTT
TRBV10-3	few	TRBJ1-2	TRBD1	CAGQDDYGYTF	TGTGCCGGACAGGATGACTATGGCTACACCTTC
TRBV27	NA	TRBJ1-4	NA	CASGSPMDEKLFF	TGTGCCAGTGGGTCCCCCATGGATGAAAAACTGTTTTTT
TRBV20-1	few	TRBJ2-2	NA	CSASGLYGELFF	TGCAGTGCTAGTGGCCTTTACGGGGAGCTGTTTTTT
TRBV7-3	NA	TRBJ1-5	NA	CASAGDSNQPQHF	TGTGCCAGCGCAGGGGATAGCAATCAGCCCCAGCATTTT
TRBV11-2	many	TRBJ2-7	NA	CASSRTSFNSPYEQYF	TGTGCCAGCAGCCGCACATCCTTCAATTCCCCCTACGAGCAGTACTTC